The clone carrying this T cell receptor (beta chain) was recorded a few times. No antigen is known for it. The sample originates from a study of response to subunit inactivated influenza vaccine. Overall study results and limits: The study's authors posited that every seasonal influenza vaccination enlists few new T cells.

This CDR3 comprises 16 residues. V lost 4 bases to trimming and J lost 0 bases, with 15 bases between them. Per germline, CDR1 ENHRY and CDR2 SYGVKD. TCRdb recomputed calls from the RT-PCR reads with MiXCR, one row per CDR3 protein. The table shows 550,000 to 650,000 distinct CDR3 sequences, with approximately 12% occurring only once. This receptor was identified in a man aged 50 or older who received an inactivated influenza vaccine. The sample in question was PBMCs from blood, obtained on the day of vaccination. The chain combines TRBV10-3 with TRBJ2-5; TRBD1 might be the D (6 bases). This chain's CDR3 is CAISVGRGRNQETQYF. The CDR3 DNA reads TGTGCCATCAGTGTGGGCAGGGGACGCAACCAAGAGACCCAGTACTTC.